What follows are 27 T cell receptor beta chains derived from one specimen sequenced in a study of cytomegalovirus exposure and HLA in healthy donors. It was with 60 Vbeta and 13 Jbeta primers that the PCR ran. Measured with immunoSEQ multiplex PCR; TCRdb has only the in-frame clones, and not every one. The table shows roughly 220,000 clones, with approximately 80% occurring only once. Sequencing was performed on PBMCs. These TCRs come from a man under 40 in good health and CMV-seronegative.

The chain uses TRBV6-5 and TRBJ2-5, with 9 bases aligning to TRBD1. Losses at the gene ends were 2 bases for V and 7 bases for J; bases not matched to a gene: 8. The CDR3 consists of 15 residues. CDR1 is MNHEY, CDR2 SVGAGI, per germline. The CDR3 DNA is TGTGCCAGCAGTTACCTGGGACAGGGAGAATTGACCCAGTACTTC. Amino acid sequence: CASSYLGQGELTQYF.

This clone was counted between two and nine times. The V call is TRBV9, the J call TRBJ2-7, with D tentatively TRBD2 (6 bases). Germline values: CDR1 SGDLS, CDR2 YYNGEE. The CDR3 covers 14 residues. Trimming took 0 bases from V and 6 from J, leaving 13 bases between them. The CDR3 is CASSVASGGIEQYF. CDR3 nucleotides: TGTGCCAGCAGCGTAGCTAGTGGAGGGATCGAGCAGTACTTC.

V usage is TRBV19 and J usage is TRBJ2-2; tentative D call: TRBD1 (6 bases). The CDR3 loop spans 16 amino acids. V was shortened by 5 bases and J by 0 bases, with 13 bases between the two germline ends. In germline, CDR1 is LNHDA, CDR2 SQIVND (reference sequence). The CDR3 here is CASSARQVPNTGELFF. The CDR3 coding sequence is TGTGCCAGTAGTGCCCGACAGGTACCGAACACCGGGGAGCTGTTTTTT. The complete variable domain, with remaining parts taken from reference TRBV19 and TRBJ2-2, reads DGGITQSPKYLFRKEGQNVTLSCEQNLNHDAMYWYRQDPGQGLRLIYYSQIVNDFQKGDIAEGYSVSREKKESFPLTVTSAQKNPTAFYLCASSARQVPNTGELFFGEGSRLTVL.

This clone was seen only a few times. The chain joins TRBV4-1 to TRBJ2-7, with D maybe TRBD1 (5 bases). Germline V lookup: CDR1 MGHRA, CDR2 YSYEKL. Trimming shortened V by 2 bases and J by 0 bases, and 8 bases separated the two germline ends. CDR3 length: 14 residues. CDR3 amino acids: CASSQPTVSYEQYF. CDR3 nucleotide sequence: TGCGCCAGCAGCCAACCGACAGTCTCCTACGAGCAGTACTTC.

This clone appeared once. J is TRBJ2-7 and V is TRBV11-2; 7 nucleotides align to TRBD1. Germline assignment: CDR1 SGHAT and CDR2 FQNNGV. The CDR3 is 14 residues long. The J segment lost 6 bases and the V segment lost 6 bases, leaving 11 bases of the junction unmatched. The CDR3 reads CASSYSGGSGEQYF. The DNA for the CDR3 is TGTGCCAGCAGTTACTCAGGGGGATCGGGCGAGCAGTACTTC.

The chain joins TRBV7-8 to TRBJ1-3; D not resolved. The CDR3 consists of 16 residues. The germline V gene encodes CDR1 SGHVS and CDR2 FQNEAQ. V gave up 1 base and J gave up 3 bases, with 13 bases separating them. The CDR3 DNA is TGTGCCAGCAGCTTAGGCGGAACATTCGGTGGAAACACCATATATTTT. It specifies CASSLGGTFGGNTIYF.

The chain couples TRBV7-3 to TRBJ2-3; maybe TRBD2 (7 bases). The CDR3 extends over 17 amino acids. Germline V gene data show CDR1 as SGHTA and CDR2 as FQGTGA. V was shortened by 6 bases and J by 3 bases, with 22 bases between the two germline ends. As DNA, the CDR3 is TGTGCCAGCAGGGGAACGCGGGGGCCCCGAGGGACAGATACGCAGTATTTT. It encodes CASRGTRGPRGTDTQYF. Together with reference TRBV7-3 and TRBJ2-3, the CDR3 gives the full variable domain: GAGVSQTPSNKVTEKGKYVELRCDPISGHTALYWYRQSLGQGPEFLIYFQGTGAADDSGLPNDRFFAVRPEGSVSTLKIQRTERGDSAVYLCASRGTRGPRGTDTQYFGPGTRLTVL.

The gene calls are TRBV5-6 and TRBJ2-7; D possibly corresponds to TRBD1 (6 bases). The CDR3 has 16 amino acids. The germline V gene has CDR1 SGHDT and CDR2 YYEEEE. The V and J ends lost 1 base and 2 bases respectively, with 16 bases between them. Here the CDR3 reads CASSLLPGQTTYEQYF. In DNA form, the CDR3 reads TGTGCCAGCAGCTTGTTGCCGGGACAAACCACCTACGAGCAGTACTTC.

This chain connects TRBV27 to TRBJ1-5; D might be TRBD1 (6 bases). Trimming took 4 bases from V and 5 from J, leaving 9 bases between them. Germline lookup yields CDR1 MNHEY and CDR2 SMNVEV (reference sequence). The CDR3 spans 13 residues. The CDR3 spells CASSSGQHQPQHF. The CDR3 nucleotides are TGTGCCAGCAGTTCTGGACAGCATCAGCCCCAGCATTTT.

Concerning this clone itself: One end of the junction is discordant with germline, which a read error may explain. This chain connects TRBV7-7 to TRBJ2-7, with 8 bases lining up with TRBD1. The CDR3 spans 14 residues. Germline CDR1 is SSHAT and CDR2 is FNYEAQ (reference sequence). For the CDR3, the DNA is TGTGCTAGCAGCCCCACAGGGGGTTCCTACGAGCAGTACTTC. Amino acids: CASSPTGGSYEQYF.

Points on this clone: At one boundary the junction diverges from the germline segment, which might be a read error. The chain is built from TRBV19 and TRBJ2-6, with 7 bases identical to TRBD2. The CDR3 has 15 amino acids. Germline-derived CDR1 and CDR2 are LNHDA and SQIVND (reference sequence). The CDR3 region is CASSNGRVGASVLTF. CDR3 DNA: TGTGCCAGTAGTAATGGGAGGGTTGGGGCCAGCGTCCTGACTTTC.

The chain joins TRBV5-1 to TRBJ1-2; the match to TRBD1 covers 8 bases. Germline CDR1 SGHRS, CDR2 YFSETQ. With 4 bases clipped from V and 7 bases from J, the junction kept 12 bases outside the gene matches. The CDR3 is 15 amino acids. The CDR3 spells CASSQGAQLSLGYTF. CDR3 coding DNA: TGCGCCAGCAGCCAGGGGGCCCAATTGAGTCTTGGCTACACCTTC.

The rearrangement links TRBV27 to TRBJ1-2; TRBD1 aligns across 8 bases. This CDR3 contains 13 residues. The J segment lost 8 bases and the V segment lost 6 bases, leaving 8 bases of the junction unmatched. Looked up from germline, CDR1 is MNHEY and CDR2 is SMNVEV (reference sequence). The CDR3 bases are TGTGCCAGCAGATCGACAGGGGTTGAGGGCTACACCTTC. This gives the protein CASRSTGVEGYTF.

V usage is TRBV4-2 and J usage is TRBJ2-1; the match to TRBD2 covers 11 bases. The CDR3 extends over 14 amino acids. The V gene's germline CDR1 is LGHNA and CDR2 YNFKEQ. The trim removed 5 bases at V and 7 bases at J, leaving 4 bases unmatched. The CDR3: CASSFSGGENEQFF. The CDR3 region has the DNA TGTGCCAGCAGCTTTAGCGGGGGGGAGAATGAGCAGTTCTTC.

This clone was recorded once. The chain links TRBV15 to TRBJ1-2; possibly TRBD1 for D (5 bases). Trimming took off 4 bases at V and 5 bases at J, with 11 bases between the two ends. This CDR3 contains 13 residues. Germline values: CDR1 LNHNV, CDR2 YYDKDF (reference sequence). CDR3 sequence reads: CATSNGAGYGYTF. DNA for the CDR3: TGTGCCACCAGCAATGGTGCAGGGTATGGCTACACCTTC.

This clone appeared a single time. One end of the junction does not line up with germline, which may come from a read error. Other DNA sequences in the same sample also yield this CDR3. The chain couples TRBV4-3 to TRBJ1-1; D is uncertain. Germline CDR1 is LGHNA and CDR2 is YSLEER. CDR3 size: 14 residues. The CDR3 loop reads CASSPVGGNTEAFF. The CDR3 coding sequence is TGCGCCAGCAGTCCTGTCGGCGGGAACACTGAGGCTTTCTTT.

Here the CDR3 reads CASSNSGTGEGQPQHF. The DNA for the CDR3 is TGTGCCAGCAGCAATTCCGGGACAGGGGAAGGTCAGCCCCAGCATTTT. V usage is TRBV28 and J usage is TRBJ1-5; TRBD1 agrees at 10 bases. Germline V gene data show CDR1 as MDHEN and CDR2 as SYDVKM. CDR3 length: 16 amino acids. V gave up 6 bases and J gave up 6 bases; unmatched junction bases: 11.

As regards this clone: An end of the junction does not agree with germline; a read error may underlie this. The chain recombines TRBV18 with TRBJ2-6; tentative D call: TRBD1 (6 bases). The CDR3 sequence is 20 residues long. Germline V gives CDR1 KGHSH, CDR2 LQKENI. The CDR3 sequence: CASSPLVPTGKATRASVLTF. In DNA, the CDR3 is TGTGCCAGCTCGCCGCTCGTGCCCACAGGGAAGGCCACGAGGGCCAGCGTCCTGACTTTC.

The chain couples TRBV5-6 to TRBJ2-3, with TRBD2 matching 7 bases. The CDR3 sequence is 15 residues long. Germline assignment: CDR1 SGHDT and CDR2 YYEEEE. Trimming took 4 bases from V and 3 from J; bases not matched to a gene: 8. The CDR3 DNA reads as TGTGCCAGCAGCATACGAGCGGGGTCAACAGATACGCAGTATTTT. This gives the protein CASSIRAGSTDTQYF.

V and J are TRBV5-6 and TRBJ2-2; 7 nucleotides align to TRBD2. V shed 5 bases and J 7 bases; nucleotides not matched to a gene: 8. Germline V gene data show CDR1 as SGHDT and CDR2 as YYEEEE. The CDR3 loop spans 14 amino acids. The CDR3 sequence: CASRGSGRGGELFF. DNA of the CDR3: TGTGCCAGCAGAGGATCAGGGAGGGGCGGGGAGCTGTTTTTT.

CDR3 in DNA: TGTGCCAGCAGTTCGGCGGATAGCGGGGTCTATGAGCAGTTCTTC. Translated, it gives CASSSADSGVYEQFF. This chain links TRBV6-5 with TRBJ2-1, with 8 bases lining up with TRBD2. CDR1 is MNHEY and CDR2 is SVGAGI in the germline V gene. The V gene end was trimmed by 4 bases and the J gene end by 8 bases; junction bases not matched to a gene: 10. This CDR3 is built from 15 residues.

The rearrangement uses TRBV28 and TRBJ2-7; D ambiguous. The V and J ends lost 3 bases and 0 bases respectively, with 21 bases between them. The CDR3 runs 18 residues. Germline-derived CDR1 and CDR2 are MDHEN and SYDVKM. CDR3 sequence reads: CASSFLSSTHLLSYEQYF. Written as DNA, the CDR3 is TGTGCCAGCAGTTTTCTAAGCTCTACGCACCTTCTCTCCTACGAGCAGTACTTC.

This clone was seen a few times. The chain employs TRBV29-1 and TRBJ2-7; a possible D gene is TRBD1 (6 bases). The V gene's germline CDR1 is SQVTM and CDR2 ANQGSEA. The CDR3 has 13 residues. V lost 7 bases and J 7 bases, leaving 20 bases between the germline ends. The CDR3 here is CSGQDSLRGEQYF. DNA of the CDR3: TGCAGCGGCCAAGACTCGCTAAGGGGGGAGCAGTACTTC.

The rearrangement links TRBV18 to TRBJ1-1; D call uncertain. The CDR3 consists of 13 residues. V was trimmed by 5 bases and J by 4 bases, leaving 11 bases between them. Per the germline V gene, CDR1 is KGHSH and CDR2 is LQKENI. The CDR3 nucleotides read TGTGCCAGCTCAAAAGGAGAGACCACTGAAGCTTTCTTT. It translates to CASSKGETTEAFF.

The chain has TRBV19 and TRBJ2-3, with D possibly being TRBD1 (6 bases). CDR3 length: 14 residues. Trimming removed 3 bases from V and 6 bases from J, with 13 bases in between. Germline V gene lookup returns CDR1 LNHDA and CDR2 SQIVND (reference sequence). In DNA, the CDR3 is TGTGCCAGTAGTATCGGCAGGGGCCAGGATACGCAGTATTTT. Translated: CASSIGRGQDTQYF. Supplemented by reference TRBV19 and TRBJ2-3, the full variable domain reads DGGITQSPKYLFRKEGQNVTLSCEQNLNHDAMYWYRQDPGQGLRLIYYSQIVNDFQKGDIAEGYSVSREKKESFPLTVTSAQKNPTAFYLCASSIGRGQDTQYFGPGTRLTVL.

The rearrangement links TRBV4-3 to TRBJ1-3; possible D gene TRBD1, 5 bases. V lost 0 bases to trimming and J lost 4 bases, with 22 bases between them. In germline, CDR1 is LGHNA, CDR2 YSLEER. The CDR3 spans 19 residues. The CDR3 is CASSQDRGSARPSGNTIYF. The CDR3 DNA is TGCGCCAGCAGCCAAGATCGGGGGTCGGCCCGACCCTCCGGAAACACCATATATTTT.

The chain's CDR3 is CSASNGNGYTF. In nucleotides, the CDR3 is TGCAGTGCTAGCAACGGGAATGGCTACACCTTC. The chain joins TRBV20-1 to TRBJ1-2; D is undetermined. The CDR3 spans 11 residues. With 3 bases removed from V and 6 bases from J, the gap between germline ends came to 8 bases. The V gene's germline CDR1 is DFQATT and CDR2 SNEGSKA (reference sequence).